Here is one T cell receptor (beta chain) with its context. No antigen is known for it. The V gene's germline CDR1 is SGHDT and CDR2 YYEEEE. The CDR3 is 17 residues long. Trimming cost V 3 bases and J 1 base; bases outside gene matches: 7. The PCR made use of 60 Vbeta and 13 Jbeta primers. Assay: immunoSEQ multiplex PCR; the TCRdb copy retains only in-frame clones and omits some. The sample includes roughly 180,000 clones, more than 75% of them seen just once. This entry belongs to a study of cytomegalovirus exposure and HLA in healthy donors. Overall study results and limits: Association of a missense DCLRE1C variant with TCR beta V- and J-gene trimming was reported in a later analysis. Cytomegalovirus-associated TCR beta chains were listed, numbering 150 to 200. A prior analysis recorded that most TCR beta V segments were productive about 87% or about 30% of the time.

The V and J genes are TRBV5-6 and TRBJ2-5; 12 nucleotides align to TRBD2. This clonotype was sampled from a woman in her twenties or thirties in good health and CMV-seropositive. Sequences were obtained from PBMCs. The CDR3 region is CASSSFGLAGIQETQYF. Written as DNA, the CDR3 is TGTGCCAGCAGCTCCTTCGGACTAGCGGGGATCCAAGAGACCCAGTACTTC. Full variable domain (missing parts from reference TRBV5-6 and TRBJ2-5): DAGVTQSPTHLIKTRGQQVTLRCSPKSGHDTVSWYQQALGQGPQFIFQYYEEEERQRGNFPDRFSGHQFPNYSSELNVNALLLGDSALYLCASSSFGLAGIQETQYFGPGTRLLVL.